This TCR beta chain was profiled in a study of technical replicates of blood from a few donors (dated by TCRdb to about 2017). With regard to this clone: There is no known antigen for this receptor. Nothing much larger sits one base from this clone, and base qualities are not available.

The library was built by means of the immunoSEQ multiplex PCR assay. Imported from immuneACCESS, the table was reduced by TCRdb to in-frame sequences with V and J called. These copies leave out some clones; in studies compared against another copy, an unresolved V gene accounts for under half, and the cause of the remainder is not known. The sample table shows around 90,000 clones, and about 94% are seen once. The ten largest clones represent about 0.23% of the sample. The sequence was obtained from a human donor in good health. The sequencing sample was made of T cells isolated from PBMCs.

The CDR3 is CASSQESRSNQPQHF. The DNA is as follows: TGCGCCAGCAGCCAAGAGTCGAGGAGCAATCAGCCCCAGCATTTT. The chain couples TRBV4-1 to TRBJ1-5; confidence is insufficient to name the D gene. The CDR3, from cysteine to phenylalanine, totals 15 residues. Just the 45-base CDR3 DNA is kept, in frame starting at base 1. The germline V gene supplies CDR1 MGHRA and CDR2 YSYEKL. V was cut back by 0 bases and J by 1 base, leaving a gap of 7 bases between them.